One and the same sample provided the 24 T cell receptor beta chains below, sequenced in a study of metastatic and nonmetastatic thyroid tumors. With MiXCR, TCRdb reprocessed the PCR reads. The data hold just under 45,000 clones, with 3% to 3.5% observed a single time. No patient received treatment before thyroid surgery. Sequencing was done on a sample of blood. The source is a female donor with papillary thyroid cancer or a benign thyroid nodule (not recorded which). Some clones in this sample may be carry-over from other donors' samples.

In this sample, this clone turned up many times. The CDR3 spells CASSLAGAGGYEQYF. The CDR3 DNA reads as TGTGCCAGCAGCCTAGCCGGCGCGGGAGGCTACGAGCAGTACTTC. The chain recombines TRBV11-2 with TRBJ2-7, with 8 bases aligning to TRBD2. This CDR3 region has 15 residues. V trimming: 5 bases; J trimming: 3 bases; junction bases outside the gene matches: 9. Germline V gene sequence: CDR1 SGHAT, CDR2 FQNNGV.

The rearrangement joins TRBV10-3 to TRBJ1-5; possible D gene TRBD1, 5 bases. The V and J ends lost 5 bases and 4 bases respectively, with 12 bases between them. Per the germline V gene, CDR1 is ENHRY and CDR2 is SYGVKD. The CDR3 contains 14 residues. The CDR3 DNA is TGTGCCATCAGTCTCAGGGTATCAAATCAGCCCCAGCATTTT. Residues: CAISLRVSNQPQHF.

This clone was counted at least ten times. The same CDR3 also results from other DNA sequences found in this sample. The DNA for the CDR3 is TGTGCCAGCAGTTTCGGACAGGGCTTTCGTCAGCCCCAGCATTTT. Its translation: CASSFGQGFRQPQHF. This rearrangement joins TRBV28 to TRBJ1-5; 8 bases fit TRBD1. The CDR3 totals 15 residues. J gave up 6 bases and V 3 bases, and 7 bases lay outside the gene matches. The germline gives CDR1 MDHEN, CDR2 SYDVKM.

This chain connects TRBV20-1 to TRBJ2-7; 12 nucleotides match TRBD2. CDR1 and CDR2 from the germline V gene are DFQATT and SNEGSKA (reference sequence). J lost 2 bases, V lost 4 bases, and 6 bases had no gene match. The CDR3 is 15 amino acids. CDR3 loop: CSATDLAGGPYEQYV. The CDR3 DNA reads TGCAGTGCTACCGATCTAGCGGGAGGGCCCTACGAGCAGTACGTC.

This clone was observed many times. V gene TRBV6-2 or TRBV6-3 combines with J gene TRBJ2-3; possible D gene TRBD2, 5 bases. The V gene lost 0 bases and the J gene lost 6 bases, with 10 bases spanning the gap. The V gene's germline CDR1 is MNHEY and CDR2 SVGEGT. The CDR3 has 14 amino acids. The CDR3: CASSYSRTRDTQYF. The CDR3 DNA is TGTGCCAGCAGTTACTCAAGGACTCGGGATACGCAGTATTTT.

CDR3 in amino acids: CASSRENYYGYTF. CDR3 DNA: TGCGCCAGCAGCCGCGAAAACTACTATGGCTACACCTTC. The chain carries TRBV4-1 and TRBJ1-2; no firm D call. Germline V gene data show CDR1 as MGHRA and CDR2 as YSYEKL. Between the trimmed V and J ends, which lost 4 bases and 3 bases, there was a span of 9 bases. This CDR3 spans 13 amino acids.

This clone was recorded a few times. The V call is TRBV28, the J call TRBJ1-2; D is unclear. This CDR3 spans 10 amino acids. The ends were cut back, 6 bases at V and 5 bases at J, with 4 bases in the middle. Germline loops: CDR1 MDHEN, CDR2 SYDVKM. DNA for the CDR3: TGTGCCAGCAGCCAGTATGGCTACACCTTC. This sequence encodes CASSQYGYTF.

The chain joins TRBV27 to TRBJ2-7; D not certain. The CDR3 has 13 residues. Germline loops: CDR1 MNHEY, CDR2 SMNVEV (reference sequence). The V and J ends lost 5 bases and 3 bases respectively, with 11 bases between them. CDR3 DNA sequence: TGTGCCAGCAGTCCTCGCATAGACTACGAGCAGTACTTC. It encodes CASSPRIDYEQYF.

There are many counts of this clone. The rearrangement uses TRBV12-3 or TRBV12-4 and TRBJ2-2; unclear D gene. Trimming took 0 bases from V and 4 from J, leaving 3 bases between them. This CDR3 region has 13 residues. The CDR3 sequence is CASSLASTGELFF. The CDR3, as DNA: TGTGCCAGCAGTTTAGCGAGCACCGGGGAGCTGTTTTTT.

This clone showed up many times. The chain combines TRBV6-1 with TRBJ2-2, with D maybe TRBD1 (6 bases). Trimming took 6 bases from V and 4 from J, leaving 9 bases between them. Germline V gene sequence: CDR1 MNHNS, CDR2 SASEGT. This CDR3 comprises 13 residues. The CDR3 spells CASRGGGTGELFF. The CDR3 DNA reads TGTGCCAGCAGAGGGGGTGGCACCGGGGAGCTGTTTTTT.

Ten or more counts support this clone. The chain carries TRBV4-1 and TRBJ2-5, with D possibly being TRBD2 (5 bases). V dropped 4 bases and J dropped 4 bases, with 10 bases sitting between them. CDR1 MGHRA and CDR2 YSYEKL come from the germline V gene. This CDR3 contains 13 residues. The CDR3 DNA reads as TGCGCCAGCAGCCGTGTGGGAGCAGAGACCCAGTACTTC. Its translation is CASSRVGAETQYF.

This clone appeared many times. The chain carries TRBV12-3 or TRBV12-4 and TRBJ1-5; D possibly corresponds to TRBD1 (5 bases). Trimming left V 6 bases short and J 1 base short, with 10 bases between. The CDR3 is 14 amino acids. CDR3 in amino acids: CASRDSLSNQPQHF. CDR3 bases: TGTGCCAGCAGAGACAGCTTAAGCAATCAGCCCCAGCATTTT.

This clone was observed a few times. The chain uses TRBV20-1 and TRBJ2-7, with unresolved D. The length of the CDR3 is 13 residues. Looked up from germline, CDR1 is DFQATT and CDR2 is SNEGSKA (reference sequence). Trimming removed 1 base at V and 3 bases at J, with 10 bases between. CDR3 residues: CSARGESRYEQYF. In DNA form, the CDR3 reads TGCAGTGCTAGAGGGGAATCACGCTACGAGCAGTACTTC.

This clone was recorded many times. DNA of the CDR3: TGTGCCAGCAGCAGGGGGATCGATAGCGGGAGGGGAGAGACCCAGTACTTC. This translates into CASSRGIDSGRGETQYF. V usage is TRBV6-1 and J usage is TRBJ2-5, with 11 bases matching TRBD2. Germline assignment: CDR1 MNHNS and CDR2 SASEGT. V was pared by 6 bases and J by 4 bases, with 13 bases of the junction left unmatched. This CDR3 is 17 amino acids long.

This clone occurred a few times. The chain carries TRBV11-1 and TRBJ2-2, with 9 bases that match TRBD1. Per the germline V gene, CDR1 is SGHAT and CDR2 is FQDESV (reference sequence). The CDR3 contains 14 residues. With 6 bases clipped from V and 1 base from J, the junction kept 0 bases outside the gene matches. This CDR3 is CASRDRGNTGELFF. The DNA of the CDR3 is TGTGCCAGCAGGGACAGGGGGAACACCGGGGAGCTGTTTTTT.

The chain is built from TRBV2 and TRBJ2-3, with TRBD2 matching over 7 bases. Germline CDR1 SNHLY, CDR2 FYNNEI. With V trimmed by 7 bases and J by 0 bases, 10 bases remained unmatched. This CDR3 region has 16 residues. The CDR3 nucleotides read TGTGCCAGCACCTATCTAGCGGCAACTAGCACAGATACGCAGTATTTT. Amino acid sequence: CASTYLAATSTDTQYF.

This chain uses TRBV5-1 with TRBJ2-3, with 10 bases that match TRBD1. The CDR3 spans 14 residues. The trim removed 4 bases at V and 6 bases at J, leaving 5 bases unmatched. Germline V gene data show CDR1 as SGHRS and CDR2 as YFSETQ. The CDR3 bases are TGCGCCAGCAGCCGACAGGGGGCGTCGGATACGCAGTATTTT. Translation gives CASSRQGASDTQYF.

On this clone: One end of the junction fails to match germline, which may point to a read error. The CDR3: CSARIQANEKLFF. CDR3 sequence (DNA): TGCAGTGCTAGAATACAGGCTAACGAAAAACTGTTTTTT. This chain uses TRBV20-1 with TRBJ1-4; maybe TRBD1 (5 bases). The germline CDR1 and CDR2 sequences are DFQATT and SNEGSKA (reference sequence). CDR3 length equals 13 residues.

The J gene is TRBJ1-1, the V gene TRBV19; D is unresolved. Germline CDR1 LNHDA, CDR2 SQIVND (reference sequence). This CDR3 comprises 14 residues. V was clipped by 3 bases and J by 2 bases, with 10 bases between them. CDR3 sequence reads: CASSILGLNTEAFF. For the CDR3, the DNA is TGTGCCAGTAGTATTCTCGGGCTAAACACTGAAGCTTTCTTT.

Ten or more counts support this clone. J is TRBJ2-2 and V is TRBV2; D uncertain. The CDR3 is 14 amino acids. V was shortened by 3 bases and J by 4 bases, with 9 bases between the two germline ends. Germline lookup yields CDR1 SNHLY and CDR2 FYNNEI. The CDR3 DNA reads TGTGCCAGCAGTGACGGCTTACCCACCGGGGAGCTGTTTTTT. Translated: CASSDGLPTGELFF.

CDR3 amino acids: CASSYSPRGTEAFF. In nucleotides, the CDR3 is TGTGCCAGCAGTTACTCACCGAGGGGAACTGAAGCTTTCTTT. This chain uses TRBV6-2 or TRBV6-3 with TRBJ1-1, with a possible D match to TRBD1 (5 bases). The CDR3 contains 14 residues. Per germline, CDR1 MNHEY and CDR2 SVGEGT. V lost 0 bases to trimming and J lost 5 bases, with 10 bases between them.

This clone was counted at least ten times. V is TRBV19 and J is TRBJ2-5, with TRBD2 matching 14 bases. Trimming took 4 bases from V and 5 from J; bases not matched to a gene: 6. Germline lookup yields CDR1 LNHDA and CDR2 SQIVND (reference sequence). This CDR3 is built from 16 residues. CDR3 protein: CASSTLGLAGDETQYF. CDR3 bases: TGTGCCAGTAGTACGCTGGGACTAGCGGGAGACGAGACCCAGTACTTC.

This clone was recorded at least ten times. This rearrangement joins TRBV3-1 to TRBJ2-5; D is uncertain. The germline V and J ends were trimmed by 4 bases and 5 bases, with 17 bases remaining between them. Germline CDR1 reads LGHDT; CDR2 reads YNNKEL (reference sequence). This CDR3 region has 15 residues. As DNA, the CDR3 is TGTGCCAGCAGCCGACGGCTGCAGGTCGGGGAGACCCAGTACTTC. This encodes CASSRRLQVGETQYF.

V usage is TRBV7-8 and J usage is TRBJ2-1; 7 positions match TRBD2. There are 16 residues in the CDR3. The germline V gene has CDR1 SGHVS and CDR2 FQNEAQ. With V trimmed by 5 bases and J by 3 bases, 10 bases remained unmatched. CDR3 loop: CASSPQSGAGYNEQFF. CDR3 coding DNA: TGTGCCAGCAGCCCGCAAAGCGGGGCAGGCTACAATGAGCAGTTCTTC.